This T cell receptor (delta chain) was observed in a study of gamma-delta chains in newborns, infants, children. About the study: Polyclonal expansion of innate γδ T cells after birth follows microbial exposure.

This clone showed up just a few times. A read error is the likely source, as a far larger clone sits one nucleotide away. TCRdb re-called the reads using CATT. The table lists 950 to 1,500 delta-chain clones, 3.5% to 4.5% of them singletons. The length of the CDR3 is 19 residues. Per germline, CDR1 GEAIGNYY and CDR2 EKD. The V segment lost 2 bases and the J segment 2 bases; nucleotides outside the gene matches: 8. The V and J genes are TRDV2 and TRDJ3; TRDD3 matches 10 bases. The TCR was taken from a child who was a newborn, infant or young child, either healthy, febrile or measles-vaccinated (not recorded which). Input material: blood. The CDR3 protein is CACDRLGDSFAWDTRQMFF. The CDR3 coding sequence is TGTGCCTGTGACAGACTGGGGGATTCGTTTGCCTGGGACACCCGACAGATGTTTTTC.